One sample yielded the 13 T cell receptor beta chains listed below, sequenced in a study of T cells in women clearing cervical HPV infection. Profiled with immunoSEQ multiplex PCR; TCRdb holds only in-frame clones, not every one. This sample's clone table lists tens of thousands of clones. The sequenced sample consisted of blood buffy coat. These receptor sequences come from a woman aged 18-69 years with a cervical HPV16 infection that either progressed to CIN3+ or cleared (not recorded which).

In the case of this clone: The CDR3 extends 3 residues past the end of the read, so its final part is completed from the germline J gene. The genes are TRBV29-1 and TRBJ1-3; D is possibly TRBD1 (6 bases). This CDR3 is built from 14 residues. Germline V lookup: CDR1 SQVTM, CDR2 ANQGSEA. V lost 6 bases and J 4 bases, leaving 16 bases between the germline ends. Partial CDR3 DNA: TGCAGCGTAGGGAACAGGGCGTCGGGAAACACC. Amino acids: CSVGNRASGNT. The whole CDR3 reads CSVGNRASGNTIYF.

Notes on this clone: The read halts 3 residues ahead of the CDR3 end, with the missing end drawn from the germline J gene. This sequence joins TRBV2 and TRBJ1-6, with unresolved D. The CDR3 consists of 13 residues. V lost 3 bases, J lost 7 bases, and 7 bases lay in between. Germline CDR1 reads SNHLY; CDR2 reads FYNNEI. CDR3 in amino acids: CASSDFANSPLHF. The CDR3 DNA, read in part, is TGTGCCAGCAGTGATTTCGCGAATTCACCC.

In regard to this clone: The read halts 3 residues ahead of the CDR3 end, with the missing end drawn from the germline J gene. The gene calls are TRBV25-1 and TRBJ2-5, with a possible D match to TRBD2 (7 bases). V shed 6 bases and J shed 4 bases, with 15 bases lying between them. The CDR3 covers 14 residues. Germline V gene data show CDR1 as MGHDK and CDR2 as SYGVNS. Incomplete CDR3 DNA: TGTGCCAGCAGAGGGGGGGTCCTTGGAGAGACC. Its translation is CASRGGVLGET. The whole CDR3 reads CASRGGVLGETQYF.

Comments on this clone: The DNA ends 3 residues before the CDR3 does, and the rest of the CDR3 is filled in from the germline J gene. The chain carries TRBV30 and TRBJ2-3; weak D call: TRBD1 (6 bases). The V and J ends lost 4 bases and 4 bases respectively, with 12 bases between them. Germline V gene data show CDR1 as GTSNPN and CDR2 as SVGIG (reference sequence). CDR3 length: 13 residues. The DNA read from the CDR3 is TGTGCCTGGAATAGGGGGTATCCAGATACG. It is translated as CAWNRGYPDT. The whole CDR3 region reads CAWNRGYPDTQYF.

Of note for this clone: The missing CDR3 end, 3 residues past where the read stops, is filled in from the germline J gene. The chain uses TRBV6-4 and TRBJ2-1, with 7 bases that match TRBD2. Trimming took 2 bases from V and 7 from J; bases not matched to a gene: 17. Germline CDR1 and CDR2: MRHNA and SNTAGT. CDR3 size: 18 residues. This chain's CDR3 is CASSDAGVRRAGKNEQFF. The sequenced part of the CDR3 DNA is TGTGCCAGCAGTGACGCGGGGGTTAGGCGGGCAGGGAAGAATGAG.

As to this clone: Read data end 3 residues before the CDR3 end; the end is taken from the germline J gene. The rearrangement uses TRBV7-8 and TRBJ2-7, with 10 bases fitting TRBD1. This CDR3 spans 18 amino acids. Losses at the gene ends were 8 bases for V and 4 bases for J; bases not matched to a gene: 20. CDR1 and CDR2 (germline): SGHVS, FQNEAQ. The CDR3 bases that were read are TGTGCCAGCGACTCAAGGACAGGGGGTGGGGGTCGAAATTACGAG. This encodes CASDSRTGGGGRNYE. The whole CDR3 sequence is CASDSRTGGGGRNYEQYF.

A word on this clone: The observed sequence ends 3 residues before the CDR3 terminus, with the missing tail filled in from the germline J gene. V gene TRBV6-1 combines with J gene TRBJ1-2; D ambiguous. V was trimmed by 3 bases and J by 5 bases, leaving 4 bases between them. The germline CDR1 and CDR2 sequences are MNHNS and SASEGT. The CDR3 length is 11 residues. CDR3 protein: CASSDPYGYTF. Partial CDR3 DNA: TGTGCCAGCAGTGATCCGTATGGC.

As regards this clone: The missing CDR3 end, 3 residues past where the read stops, is filled in from the germline J gene. The V call is TRBV20-1, the J call TRBJ2-2; a weak D match, TRBD2 (6 bases). V was cut by 3 bases and J by 5 bases, with 13 bases left in between. The germline V gene has CDR1 DFQATT and CDR2 SNEGSKA (reference sequence). There are 14 residues in the CDR3. The covered CDR3 bases are TGCAGTGCTAGTCTTACAGGAGGGACCGGGGAG. It specifies CSASLTGGTGE. The entire CDR3 reads CSASLTGGTGELFF.

Comments on this clone: The read stops 3 residues short of the end of the CDR3; the missing end is completed from the germline J gene. This rearrangement joins TRBV15 to TRBJ1-5; 8 bases map to TRBD1. J gave up 6 bases and V 9 bases, and 13 bases lay outside the gene matches. This CDR3 spans 15 amino acids. Germline V gene lookup returns CDR1 LNHNV and CDR2 YYDKDF (reference sequence). CDR3 DNA (partial): TGTGCCACTAGCGGAGACAGGGGATGGGCTCAGCCC. Translating it yields CATSGDRGWAQP. The CDR3 as a whole reads CATSGDRGWAQPQHF.

The covered CDR3 bases are TGTGCCAGCACCCTCGGCTATAATTCACCC. This encodes CASTLGYNSP. From start to end, the CDR3 is CASTLGYNSPLHF. This rearrangement joins TRBV2 to TRBJ1-6; no clear D gene. The read finishes 3 residues shy of the CDR3 end, and the germline J gene is used to complete it. Germline CDR1 SNHLY, CDR2 FYNNEI. This CDR3 contains 13 residues. Trimming removed 7 bases at V and 3 bases at J, with 7 bases between.

Details on this clone: The read gets to within 3 residues of the CDR3 end, and the germline J gene fills in the rest. The chain links TRBV20-1 to TRBJ1-5; tentative D call: TRBD1 (6 bases). V was pared by 5 bases and J by 6 bases, with 14 bases between. The CDR3 has 13 amino acids. The germline V gene has CDR1 DFQATT and CDR2 SNEGSKA (reference sequence). The CDR3 DNA, read in part, is TGCAGTGCTGAAGACAGGACGGGTCAGCCC. Translation: CSAEDRTGQP. The whole CDR3 region reads CSAEDRTGQPQHF.

A note on this clone: Read sequence stops 3 residues before the CDR3 end, and the germline J gene provides the missing end. This specimen includes other DNA sequences encoding the same CDR3. The chain carries TRBV18 and TRBJ1-3, with TRBD1 identical over 7 bases. The CDR3 runs 15 residues. J was trimmed by 1 base and V by 8 bases; bases with no gene match: 8. The V gene's germline CDR1 is KGHSH and CDR2 LQKENI. CDR3 bases read: TGTGCCAGCGAAGGATTACAGGGGTCTGGAAACACC. Its translation: CASEGLQGSGNT. From start to end, the CDR3 is CASEGLQGSGNTIYF. Full variable domain (remainder filled in from reference TRBV18 and TRBJ1-3): NAGVMQNPRHLVRRRGQEARLRCSPMKGHSHVYWYRQLPEEGLKFMVYLQKENIIDESGMPKERFSAEFPKEGPSILRIQQVVRGDSAAYFCASEGLQGSGNTIYFGEGSWLTVV.

Notes on this clone: The read falls 3 residues short of the CDR3 end, and the missing part is taken from the germline J gene. Other nucleotide sequences from this sample produce the same CDR3. This chain joins TRBV5-1 and TRBJ1-6; D might be TRBD1 (5 bases). Germline CDR1 and CDR2: SGHRS and YFSETQ. The CDR3 runs to 15 residues. V dropped 3 bases and J dropped 7 bases, with 14 bases sitting between them. CDR3 in amino acids: CASSSGGEINSPLHF. The CDR3 bases that were read are TGCGCCAGCAGCTCCGGAGGGGAAATCAATTCACCC.